These 29 T cell receptor beta chains were sequenced from one sample in a study of T cells in Graves' hyperthyroidism and ophthalmopathy. Researchers took RNA transcripts and amplified the TCR beta CDR3 regions from them. With the HTBI primer set, the TCR CDR3 went through a first round of RT-PCR. MiXCR, run by TCRdb on the multiplex PCR reads, gives a single entry per CDR3 protein. The table lists 500,000 to 550,000 distinct CDR3 sequences, about 20% of them singletons, with approximately 50% in the top ten. Sequencing was done on a sample of blood. The receptors were sampled from a man aged 35 to 55 with Graves' ophthalmopathy.

This clonotype was observed a handful of times. CDR3 in amino acids: CSARVGSSNQPQHF. The CDR3 DNA reads TGCAGTGCTAGAGTTGGCAGCAGCAATCAGCCCCAGCATTTT. The chain recombines TRBV20-1 with TRBJ1-5; D not certain. Germline values: CDR1 DFQATT, CDR2 SNEGSKA (reference sequence). Trimming removed 1 base from V and 1 base from J, with 8 bases in between. This CDR3 region has 14 residues.

This clonotype came up many times. The chain employs TRBV7-2 and TRBJ2-7; 12 bases map to TRBD2. The ends lost 1 base at V and 2 bases at J; junction bases unmatched: 18. Germline lookup yields CDR1 SGHTA and CDR2 FQGNSA. CDR3 length equals 21 residues. CDR3 sequence (DNA): TGTGCCAGCAGCTTAGAAGGGAGGGGGGCTAGCGGGAGGGCTTCGGCCTACGAGCAGTACTTC. It specifies CASSLEGRGASGRASAYEQYF.

In its sample, this clonotype was seen a few times. The V call is TRBV6-2 or TRBV6-3, the J call TRBJ1-1; TRBD1 is a possible D gene (5 bases). Germline values: CDR1 MNHEY, CDR2 SVGEGT. Trimming removed 8 bases at V and 8 bases at J, with 18 bases between. The CDR3 has 13 residues. The CDR3 protein is CASSPWGDAEAFF. For the CDR3, the DNA is TGTGCCAGCTCCCCGTGGGGGGATGCGGAAGCTTTCTTT.

This clonotype was found many times. The V gene is TRBV28, the J gene TRBJ2-1, with a weak D call TRBD2 (6 bases). The CDR3 has 13 amino acids. V was trimmed by 7 bases and J by 8 bases, leaving 15 bases between them. Germline V gives CDR1 MDHEN, CDR2 SYDVKM. CDR3 sequence reads: CASNGTPLDEQFF. The CDR3 DNA follows: TGTGCCAGCAACGGGACTCCCTTAGATGAGCAGTTCTTC.

Only one count was recorded for this clonotype. The chain has TRBV20-1 and TRBJ2-3; TRBD2 aligns across 7 bases. CDR3 size: 12 residues. Unmatched junction bases numbered 10, after V lost 5 bases and J lost 11 bases. The V gene's germline CDR1 is DFQATT and CDR2 SNEGSKA (reference sequence). CDR3 protein: CSAGGGLQGQYF. The CDR3 region has the DNA TGCAGTGCTGGGGGGGGACTTCAGGGGCAGTATTTT.

There are many counts of this clonotype. CDR3 bases: TGTGCCTGGAGTTGGGCGGGACCTTCGAACACTGAAGCTTTCTTT. This gives the protein CAWSWAGPSNTEAFF. This chain connects TRBV30 to TRBJ1-1, with TRBD1 as a possible D gene (5 bases). The CDR3 runs to 15 residues. Germline V CDR1 and CDR2: GTSNPN, SVGIG (reference sequence). The V gene lost 2 bases and the J gene lost 1 base, with 14 bases spanning the gap.

This clonotype was counted many times. This chain joins TRBV28 and TRBJ2-3, with 7 bases lining up with TRBD2. The V and J ends lost 3 bases and 0 bases, in that order; junction bases with no gene match: 6. Germline CDR1 reads MDHEN; CDR2 reads SYDVKM. This CDR3 spans 16 amino acids. The CDR3 region is CASSLLSGGSTDTQYF. The CDR3 DNA sequence: TGTGCCAGCAGTTTGCTTTCCGGGGGGAGCACAGATACGCAGTATTTT. The full variable domain, its missing parts supplied by reference TRBV28 and TRBJ2-3, is DVKVTQSSRYLVKRTGEKVFLECVQDMDHENMFWYRQDPGLGLRLIYFSYDVKMKEKGDIPEGYSVSREKKERFSLILESASTNQTSMYLCASSLLSGGSTDTQYFGPGTRLTVL.

The chain is built from TRBV11-3 and TRBJ2-3; maybe TRBD2 (7 bases). V was pared by 5 bases and J by 9 bases, with 24 bases between. CDR3 length: 16 residues. Germline CDR1 is SGHNT and CDR2 is YENEEA. The CDR3 region has the DNA TGTGCCAGCAGCCTAGGGGCGTCGCGGGAGAGGGGGACGCAGTATTTT. As protein: CASSLGASRERGTQYF.

This chain joins TRBV20-1 and TRBJ1-4, with D possibly matching TRBD1 (5 bases). The CDR3 runs 14 residues. Germline-derived CDR1 and CDR2 are DFQATT and SNEGSKA (reference sequence). V dropped 0 bases and J dropped 3 bases, with 8 bases sitting between them. The CDR3 DNA reads TGCAGTGCTAGAGATCGGGGCCCTAATGAAAAACTGTTTTTT. It yields the protein CSARDRGPNEKLFF.

The chain joins TRBV12-3 or TRBV12-4 to TRBJ1-1; no definite D call. V shed 1 base and J shed 10 bases, with 7 bases lying between them. The CDR3 spans 11 residues. The DNA for the CDR3 is TGTGCCAGCAGTTTAGGGGAGCGAGCTTTCTTT. Its protein product is CASSLGERAFF.

This clonotype has only a few counts. The rearrangement uses TRBV9 and TRBJ2-6, with D uncertain. Looked up from germline, CDR1 is SGDLS and CDR2 is YYNGEE. Trimming pared 3 bases from V and 2 bases from J, leaving 6 bases between. The CDR3 consists of 14 residues. The CDR3 loop is CASSGTAGANVLTF. Here the CDR3 DNA reads TGTGCCAGCAGCGGGACGGCTGGGGCCAACGTCCTGACTTTC. Drawing the rest from reference TRBV9 and TRBJ2-6, the complete variable domain is DSGVTQTPKHLITATGQRVTLRCSPRSGDLSVYWYQQSLDQGLQFLIQYYNGEERAKGNILERFSAQQFPDLHSELNLSSLELGDSALYFCASSGTAGANVLTFGAGSRLTVL.

This clonotype was found a few times. The gene calls are TRBV12-3 or TRBV12-4 and TRBJ2-1, with D maybe TRBD1 (5 bases). The length of the CDR3 is 17 residues. V was clipped by 5 bases and J by 8 bases, with 25 bases between them. The chain's CDR3 is CASSLPVGQGAEHEQFF. CDR3 in DNA: TGTGCCAGCAGTCTCCCAGTCGGACAAGGGGCGGAACATGAGCAGTTCTTC.

This clonotype was seen only a few times. The chain combines TRBV7-3 with TRBJ2-2; the match to TRBD2 covers 7 bases. Trimming at V came to 5 bases and at J to 6 bases, leaving 9 bases not matched to a gene. Germline V gene lookup returns CDR1 SGHTA and CDR2 FQGTGA. The CDR3 spans 15 residues. The CDR3, as DNA: TGTGCCAGCAGCCAAGGGACTATTTTTGCCGGGGAGCTGTTTTTT. Its translation is CASSQGTIFAGELFF.

This clonotype has more than one count but fewer than ten. This chain links TRBV6-2 or TRBV6-3 with TRBJ2-1, with TRBD1 matching 12 bases. V lost 0 bases, J lost 6 bases, and 3 bases stayed unmatched. The CDR3 consists of 16 residues. Germline V gene data show CDR1 as MNHEY and CDR2 as SVGEGT. The CDR3: CASSYSRDRGLNEQFF. In nucleotides, the CDR3 is TGTGCCAGCAGTTACTCGAGGGACAGGGGGCTCAATGAGCAGTTCTTC.

This clonotype was detected ten times or more. The rearrangement uses TRBV3-1 and TRBJ2-3; D may be TRBD2 (5 bases). The V end lost 2 bases, the J end lost 1 base, and 10 bases lay between the germline ends. This CDR3 comprises 15 residues. Germline-derived CDR1 and CDR2 are LGHDT and YNNKEL (reference sequence). The CDR3 DNA follows: TGTGCCAGCAGCCAAACCCGGGGAGGCACAGATACGCAGTATTTT. Its translation is CASSQTRGGTDTQYF.

This clonotype was observed at least ten times. The genes are TRBV28 and TRBJ2-1; 9 bases are a match to TRBD1. After removal of 4 bases from V and 8 bases from J, the junction contained 9 bases not matched to a gene. The CDR3 is 15 residues long. Germline V gives CDR1 MDHEN, CDR2 SYDVKM. CDR3 nucleotide sequence: TGTGCCAGCAGTTACGGACAGGGGTACGAAGATGAGCAGTTCTTC. Its protein is CASSYGQGYEDEQFF.

In this sample, this clonotype turned up a few times. The V call is TRBV6-5, the J call TRBJ2-5; D remains ambiguous. The germline V gene has CDR1 MNHEY and CDR2 SVGAGI. The CDR3 consists of 14 residues. Trimming stripped 0 bases from V and 3 bases from J, with 8 bases between. The CDR3 coding sequence is TGTGCCAGCAGTTACTCGGTAGGAAAAGAGACCCAGTACTTC. Amino acid sequence: CASSYSVGKETQYF.

This clonotype was counted a single time. The chain recombines TRBV24-1 with TRBJ2-1; TRBD2 aligns across 7 bases. This CDR3 comprises 14 residues. The trim removed 3 bases at V and 9 bases at J, leaving 7 bases unmatched. Germline CDR1 and CDR2: KGHDR and SFDVKD. The CDR3 DNA reads TGTGCCACCAGTGATGGCGGGGGATGGGCTGAGCAGTTCTTC. Translation: CATSDGGGWAEQFF.

This clonotype was seen only a few times. The V and J genes are TRBV20-1 and TRBJ2-7; TRBD2 might be the D (5 bases). This CDR3 is built from 15 residues. The germline V gene encodes CDR1 DFQATT and CDR2 SNEGSKA (reference sequence). The V end lost 3 bases, the J end lost 0 bases, and 15 bases lay between the germline ends. The CDR3 DNA is TGCAGTGCTAGGGAACTAGGTGAGGTCTCCTACGAGCAGTACTTC. It yields the protein CSARELGEVSYEQYF.

This clonotype was seen more than once but under ten times. The J gene is TRBJ1-5, the V gene TRBV7-2, with TRBD1 matching over 7 bases. V dropped 1 base and J dropped 4; count of bases not matched to a gene: 4. Germline-derived CDR1 and CDR2 are SGHTA and FQGNSA. The length of the CDR3 is 15 residues. The DNA of the CDR3 is TGTGCCAGCAGCTTAGAGCAGGGGGGAAATCAGCCCCAGCATTTT. Translated, it gives CASSLEQGGNQPQHF.

This clonotype was observed a handful of times. The rearrangement joins TRBV15 to TRBJ1-1, with TRBD1 as a possible D gene (5 bases). The CDR3 spans 14 residues. The V end lost 5 bases, the J end lost 1 base, and 11 bases lay between the germline ends. Germline CDR1 is LNHNV and CDR2 is YYDKDF (reference sequence). The CDR3 region is CATSRDFGNTEAFF. DNA of the CDR3: TGTGCCACCAGCCGGGACTTCGGGAACACTGAAGCTTTCTTT.

Regarding this clonotype: Being one base from a much bigger clone, this may be a read error. V usage is TRBV20-1 and J usage is TRBJ2-1; 13 bases are shared with TRBD2. Germline V lookup: CDR1 DFQATT, CDR2 SNEGSKA (reference sequence). The CDR3 is 17 residues long. The CDR3 protein is CSAREGLAGISYNERFF. CDR3 DNA: TGCAGTGCTAGAGAGGGACTAGCGGGGATCTCCTACAATGAGCGGTTCTTC.

In its sample, this clonotype was seen many times. The V gene is TRBV12-3 or TRBV12-4, the J gene TRBJ1-1; 9 positions agree with TRBD1. J gave up 1 base and V 2 bases, and 11 bases lay outside the gene matches. This CDR3 is 18 amino acids long. CDR3: CASSLPGQGLGGNTEAFF. CDR3 DNA: TGTGCCAGCAGTTTACCGGGACAGGGACTCGGCGGGAACACTGAAGCTTTCTTT.

This clonotype was found many times. The chain links TRBV10-3 to TRBJ2-3; 13 nucleotides agree with TRBD2. V lost 6 bases to trimming and J lost 4 bases; unmatched junction nucleotides: 7. Per the germline V gene, CDR1 is ENHRY and CDR2 is SYGVKD. The CDR3 contains 16 residues. The chain's CDR3 is CAIRRTSGSGADTQYF. The CDR3 nucleotides are TGTGCCATCAGACGGACTAGCGGGAGCGGCGCAGATACGCAGTATTTT.

This clonotype was recorded many times. The V gene is TRBV12-3 or TRBV12-4, the J gene TRBJ2-7, with TRBD2 identical over 11 bases. The CDR3 totals 16 residues. Trimming took 5 bases from V and 4 from J; bases not matched to a gene: 10. The CDR3 reads CASSPRLAGGRYEQYF. The CDR3 DNA reads as TGTGCCAGCAGTCCCAGGCTAGCGGGAGGTCGATACGAGCAGTACTTC.

Many counts were recorded for this clonotype. This chain joins TRBV3-1 and TRBJ2-5, with 11 bases fitting TRBD2. Trimming took 3 bases from V and 7 from J; bases not matched to a gene: 10. Germline V gene lookup returns CDR1 LGHDT and CDR2 YNNKEL (reference sequence). CDR3 length: 16 amino acids. CDR3 in DNA: TGTGCCAGCAGCCATGTTAGACTAGCGGGGTTTGTGACCCAGTACTTC. Translation gives CASSHVRLAGFVTQYF.

This sequence joins TRBV14 and TRBJ2-3; possibly TRBD1 or TRBD2 for D (6 bases each). The V and J ends lost 1 base and 4 bases respectively, with 21 bases between them. This CDR3 comprises 18 residues. CDR1 is SGHDN, CDR2 FVKESK, per germline. For the CDR3, the DNA is TGTGCCAGCAGCCAAGCGGAAGATCGGGGGCGGGCTCCAGATACGCAGTATTTT. Its protein product is CASSQAEDRGRAPDTQYF.

This clonotype has ten or more counts. CDR3 sequence (DNA): TGTGCCAGCAGGGAAGACCCGCCCCAAGAGACCCAGTACTTC. Amino acid sequence: CASREDPPQETQYF. The chain uses TRBV6-2 or TRBV6-3 and TRBJ2-5; D call uncertain. The CDR3 totals 14 residues. Germline V lookup: CDR1 MNHEY, CDR2 SVGEGT. V was cut by 6 bases and J by 1 base, with 12 bases left in between.

This clonotype is a singleton in its sample. The genes are TRBV6-1 and TRBJ2-7; 7 nucleotides align to TRBD2. Trimming cost V 3 bases and J 3 bases; bases outside gene matches: 11. Germline CDR1 and CDR2: MNHNS and SASEGT. The CDR3 has 16 amino acids. The CDR3 spells CASSDMGGGPYYEQYF. CDR3 in DNA: TGTGCCAGCAGTGATATGGGGGGAGGGCCCTACTACGAGCAGTACTTC.